This T cell receptor beta chain came from a study of cytomegalovirus exposure and HLA in healthy donors. Primers: 60 Vbeta forward and 13 Jbeta reverse. The table came from immunoSEQ multiplex PCR; TCRdb's copy has only in-frame clones and leaves some out. This sample contains 95,000 to 150,000 clones. Participants comprised healthy donors of bone marrow. Donors sampled were nominally healthy, though unrecorded immune exposures were likely. This CDR3 region has 14 residues. The chain recombines TRBV12-2 with TRBJ1-2; the table's TRBD1 call for D was not verified on the DNA. TRBV12-2 is assigned pseudogene status. This sequence was found in a man aged 18 to 29 in good health and CMV-seronegative. Sequenced: PBMCs. The CDR3 spells CASRLARTGDGYTF. The CDR3 region has the DNA TGTGCAAGTCGCTTAGCGCGGACAGGGGATGGCTACACCTTC.